The 30 T cell receptor beta chains below all came from one sample that was sequenced in a study of post-analysis software for immune sequencing data. General study points: Patients had higher frequencies than controls of roughly 5 TRBV segments, including TRBV5-6, TRBV5-1 and TRBV20-1.

Included in the TCR beta cDNA libraries were unique molecular identifiers. TCRdb passed the PCR reads through MiXCR, listing each CDR3 protein once. The table shows some 700,000 distinct CDR3 sequences, with about 60% occurring only once. For these TCRs, the target antigens are not known. The sample comprised blood. The receptors come from a girl aged 2 to 10 with multiple sclerosis.

This chain links TRBV29-1 with TRBJ2-6; D is possibly TRBD2 (5 bases). The CDR3 is made up of 16 amino acids. Germline CDR1 SQVTM, CDR2 ANQGSEA. The germline V and J ends were trimmed by 4 bases and 0 bases, with 13 bases remaining between them. CDR3: CSVGIGDSSGANVLTF. CDR3 DNA: TGCAGCGTTGGGATCGGGGATAGCTCTGGGGCCAACGTCCTGACTTTC.

This chain connects TRBV6-5 to TRBJ1-1, with D tentatively TRBD1 (5 bases). CDR1 is MNHEY, CDR2 SVGAGI, per germline. V dropped 6 bases and J dropped 2 bases, with 13 bases sitting between them. The length of the CDR3 is 14 residues. The DNA of the CDR3 is TGTGCCAGCAGCATGCGTAGGGGTAACACTGAAGCTTTCTTT. Translating gives CASSMRRGNTEAFF.

CDR3 sequence (DNA): TGTGCCAGCAGCCGTAGCGGGGGGGCCTTGTCCCGAGAGACCCAGTTCTTC. Translation: CASSRSGGALSRETQFF. V and J are TRBV7-2 and TRBJ2-5; 11 bases match TRBD2. TRBJ2-1 explains the end of the DNA better; the J call may be wrong. The germline V gene has CDR1 SGHTA and CDR2 FQGNSA. The CDR3 covers 17 residues.

The sample holds one count of this clonotype. This chain joins TRBV12-3 or TRBV12-4 and TRBJ1-1; 12 bases agree with TRBD1. The length of the CDR3 is 16 residues. The ends lost 3 bases at V and 6 bases at J; junction bases unmatched: 8. This CDR3 reads CASSFGTGGGRAEAFF. The CDR3 DNA reads as TGTGCCAGCAGTTTTGGGACAGGGGGCGGGAGGGCTGAAGCTTTCTTT.

V and J are TRBV3-1 and TRBJ1-5; 8 positions match TRBD1. Germline loops: CDR1 LGHDT, CDR2 YNNKEL (reference sequence). The trim removed 7 bases at V and 5 bases at J, leaving 7 bases unmatched. The CDR3 is 14 amino acids. Here the CDR3 reads CASTSTGGYQPQHF. The CDR3 DNA follows: TGTGCCAGCACCAGTACAGGGGGGTATCAGCCCCAGCATTTT.

This clonotype was seen ten or more times. This sequence joins TRBV6-1 and TRBJ2-7; D remains unclear. Germline CDR1 is MNHNS and CDR2 is SASEGT. Trimming removed 4 bases at V and 2 bases at J, with 3 bases between. The CDR3 extends over 11 amino acids. CDR3 in amino acids: CASSGAYEQYF. The CDR3 bases are TGTGCCAGCAGTGGTGCCTACGAGCAGTACTTC.

This chain connects TRBV7-9 to TRBJ1-2; possibly TRBD1 for D (5 bases). The V end was cut by 4 bases, the J end by 4 bases, with 19 bases between. Germline CDR1 SEHNR, CDR2 FQNEAQ (reference sequence). CDR3 length equals 16 residues. In DNA form, the CDR3 reads TGTGCCAGCAGCTCGTTCAGGGATTGGATTCCCTATGGCTACACCTTC. Protein product: CASSSFRDWIPYGYTF. Looking up the rest from reference TRBV7-9 and TRBJ1-2 gives the full variable domain: DTGVSQNPRHKITKRGQNVTFRCDPISEHNRLYWYRQTLGQGPEFLTYFQNEAQLEKSRLLSDRFSAERPKGSFSTLEIQRTEQGDSAMYLCASSSFRDWIPYGYTFGSGTRLTVV.

There are a few counts of this clonotype. The V and J genes are TRBV29-1 and TRBJ2-7, with 9 bases aligning to TRBD1. Germline-derived CDR1 and CDR2 are SQVTM and ANQGSEA. J lost 4 bases, V lost 7 bases, and 11 bases had no gene match. This CDR3 is built from 14 residues. CDR3 residues: CSACPTDRGYEQYF. In DNA form, the CDR3 reads TGCAGCGCCTGCCCCACGGACAGGGGTTACGAGCAGTACTTC.

The CDR3 DNA reads TGTGCCAGTCAACCGGGATACAATATCCATAATGAGCAGTACTTC. Amino acid sequence: CASQPGYNIHNEQYF. The genes are TRBV27 and TRBJ2-7; D might be TRBD2 (5 bases). The CDR3 sequence is 15 residues long. V lost 9 bases and J 7 bases, leaving 25 bases between the germline ends. CDR1 is MNHEY, CDR2 SMNVEV, per germline (reference sequence).

V is TRBV6-1 and J is TRBJ2-5; TRBD2 is a possible D gene (6 bases). CDR3 length equals 16 residues. The germline V gene has CDR1 MNHNS and CDR2 SASEGT. The V end lost 4 bases, the J end lost 6 bases, and 21 bases lay between the germline ends. CDR3 coding DNA: TGTGCCAGCAGTGCCTTCAAGGCGGGGTTACAAAAGACCCAGTACTTC. Translation gives CASSAFKAGLQKTQYF.

V and J are TRBV6-5 and TRBJ2-5; 12 nucleotides match TRBD1. Germline values: CDR1 MNHEY, CDR2 SVGAGI. The CDR3 is made up of 17 amino acids. The V and J ends lost 2 bases and 0 bases, in that order; junction bases with no gene match: 4. This CDR3 is CASSYGGTGGYQETQYF. The CDR3 DNA reads as TGTGCCAGCAGTTACGGGGGGACAGGGGGCTACCAAGAGACCCAGTACTTC.

This clonotype was picked up a small number of times. The chain couples TRBV10-3 to TRBJ2-7; 7 bases agree with TRBD1. The CDR3 spans 16 residues. Germline V gene lookup returns CDR1 ENHRY and CDR2 SYGVKD. V shed 4 bases and J 0 bases; nucleotides not matched to a gene: 9. The CDR3 loop reads CAISAWDRLSSYEQYF. The CDR3 nucleotides are TGTGCCATCAGTGCGTGGGACAGACTAAGCTCCTACGAGCAGTACTTC.

The chain joins TRBV29-1 to TRBJ2-3; D not resolved. There are 10 residues in the CDR3. V was trimmed by 8 bases and J by 4 bases, leaving 7 bases between them. Looked up from germline, CDR1 is SQVTM and CDR2 is ANQGSEA. CDR3 DNA sequence: TGCAGCACTCTCGCAGATACGCAGTATTTT. Amino acid sequence: CSTLADTQYF.

This clonotype was counted between two and nine times. The chain combines TRBV9 with TRBJ2-2; TRBD1 aligns across 9 bases. There are 15 residues in the CDR3. V gave up 3 bases and J gave up 3 bases; unmatched junction bases: 3. CDR1 is SGDLS, CDR2 YYNGEE, per germline. This chain's CDR3 is CASSARQGDTGELFF. CDR3 DNA: TGTGCCAGCAGCGCTCGACAGGGGGACACCGGGGAGCTGTTTTTT.

The chain couples TRBV6-2 or TRBV6-3 to TRBJ2-3; D is possibly TRBD2 (5 bases). The CDR3 has 17 amino acids. The germline V gene encodes CDR1 MNHEY and CDR2 SVGEGT. V was clipped by 2 bases and J by 3 bases, with 18 bases between them. CDR3 coding DNA: TGTGCCAGCAGTTACGCGGTAGCGCCTACACCGACAGATACGCAGTATTTT. Encoded protein: CASSYAVAPTPTDTQYF.

The gene calls are TRBV20-1 and TRBJ2-3, with D unclear. Germline V gene data show CDR1 as DFQATT and CDR2 as SNEGSKA (reference sequence). The CDR3 sequence is 13 residues long. With 0 bases removed from V and 4 bases from J, the gap between germline ends came to 8 bases. CDR3 bases: TGCAGTGCTAGAGAGTCTCCGGCAGATACGCAGTATTTT. Translated, it gives CSARESPADTQYF.

The chain combines TRBV7-2 with TRBJ2-1; D tentatively reads TRBD1 or TRBD2 (5 bases each). CDR3 length equals 15 residues. Germline V lookup: CDR1 SGHTA, CDR2 FQGNSA. V gave up 2 bases and J gave up 7 bases, with 15 bases separating them. The CDR3 region has the DNA TGTGCCAGCAGCTTACGGGACCCACAATCTAATGAGCAGTTCTTC. Protein: CASSLRDPQSNEQFF.

This clonotype has just a few counts. This chain uses TRBV10-3 with TRBJ2-1; 14 bases align to TRBD2. With V trimmed by 6 bases and J by 6 bases, 4 bases remained unmatched. The CDR3 consists of 15 residues. Germline CDR1 ENHRY, CDR2 SYGVKD. As DNA, the CDR3 is TGTGCCATCAGGGGACTAGCGGGGGCCCTCAATGAGCAGTTCTTC. Amino acids: CAIRGLAGALNEQFF.

This rearrangement joins TRBV6-6 to TRBJ1-2; D is unresolved. Germline V gene sequence: CDR1 MNHNY, CDR2 SVGAGI (reference sequence). The ends were cut back, 0 bases at V and 8 bases at J, with 13 bases in the middle. This CDR3 has 14 amino acids. This CDR3 is CASSYSKGSFGYTF. The DNA for the CDR3 is TGTGCCAGCAGTTACTCCAAGGGAAGCTTCGGCTACACCTTC.

The rearrangement links TRBV7-9 to TRBJ2-1; TRBD2 matches 7 bases. The length of the CDR3 is 16 residues. J gave up 4 bases and V 2 bases, and 8 bases lay outside the gene matches. CDR1 is SEHNR and CDR2 is FQNEAQ in the germline V gene (reference sequence). CDR3 DNA sequence: TGTGCCAGCAGCTTATCAGCGGGACGACCGTACAATGAGCAGTTCTTC. It yields the protein CASSLSAGRPYNEQFF.

The gene calls are TRBV7-2 and TRBJ1-2, with D hard to call. With 2 bases removed from V and 8 bases from J, the gap between germline ends came to 9 bases. The CDR3 has 12 residues. Germline V CDR1 and CDR2: SGHTA, FQGNSA. The CDR3 nucleotides read TGTGCCAGCAGCTTATGGCAGACAGGCTACACCTTC. Residues: CASSLWQTGYTF.

This chain joins TRBV5-5 and TRBJ1-4, with 11 nucleotides matching TRBD1. CDR1 is SGHKS and CDR2 is YYEKEE in the germline V gene (reference sequence). V shed 2 bases and J 0 bases; nucleotides not matched to a gene: 6. The CDR3 is 18 amino acids. CDR3 sequence: CASSFFGTGGATNEKLFF. CDR3 nucleotides: TGTGCCAGCAGCTTTTTCGGGACAGGGGGTGCAACTAATGAAAAACTGTTTTTT.

CDR3 in DNA: TGTGCCAGCAGCACCCGTCCCGGGACAGGGGTTGAAGCTTTCTTT. Translated: CASSTRPGTGVEAFF. The rearrangement joins TRBV7-8 to TRBJ1-1, with 10 bases fitting TRBD1. V shed 5 bases and J 7 bases; nucleotides not matched to a gene: 10. The CDR3 covers 15 residues. Germline loops: CDR1 SGHVS, CDR2 FQNEAQ.

This chain connects TRBV20-1 to TRBJ2-7; D not certain. This CDR3 is 13 amino acids long. V gave up 0 bases and J gave up 6 bases, with 12 bases separating them. Germline CDR1 DFQATT, CDR2 SNEGSKA (reference sequence). CDR3 amino acids: CSARDDKSVEQYF. The CDR3 DNA reads as TGCAGTGCTAGAGATGACAAGTCGGTCGAGCAGTACTTC.

This sequence joins TRBV20-1 and TRBJ2-1, with D possibly being TRBD2 (5 bases). CDR1 and CDR2 from the germline V gene are DFQATT and SNEGSKA (reference sequence). V lost 1 base to trimming and J lost 1 base, with 8 bases between them. The CDR3 contains 14 residues. CDR3 in DNA: TGCAGTGCTAGAGCCGGACTTTCCTACAATGAGCAGTTCTTC. It codes for CSARAGLSYNEQFF.

This clonotype came up a few times. The gene calls are TRBV5-1 and TRBJ2-1; TRBD1 might be the D (6 bases). V was clipped by 4 bases and J by 6 bases, with 14 bases between them. This CDR3 region has 14 residues. Looked up from germline, CDR1 is SGHRS and CDR2 is YFSETQ. The CDR3 protein is CASSQSTGPNEQFF. In DNA, the CDR3 is TGCGCCAGCAGCCAGAGTACAGGGCCCAATGAGCAGTTCTTC.

V usage is TRBV4-2 and J usage is TRBJ2-1; TRBD1 aligns across 7 bases. Trimming removed 1 base from V and 5 bases from J; junction bases left unmatched: 8. This CDR3 region has 16 residues. Germline CDR1 is LGHNA and CDR2 is YNFKEQ. As DNA, the CDR3 is TGTGCCAGCAGCCAAGTGGGCAGGGGGAGCGACAATGAGCAGTTCTTC. Protein sequence: CASSQVGRGSDNEQFF.

The V gene is TRBV3-1, the J gene TRBJ2-3, with D uncertain. The CDR3 has 13 amino acids. The germline V gene encodes CDR1 LGHDT and CDR2 YNNKEL (reference sequence). Trimming pared 0 bases from V and 5 bases from J, leaving 6 bases between. The CDR3 coding sequence is TGTGCCAGCAGCCAAGACTCGATAGATACGCAGTATTTT. Translating it yields CASSQDSIDTQYF.

This clonotype was seen more than once but under ten times. The V call is TRBV29-1, the J call TRBJ1-1; perhaps TRBD1 as D (6 bases). Trimming removed 6 bases from V and 3 bases from J, with 8 bases in between. This CDR3 contains 11 residues. Germline values: CDR1 SQVTM, CDR2 ANQGSEA. The CDR3: CSVRGDTEAFF. For the CDR3, the DNA is TGCAGCGTGAGGGGGGACACTGAAGCTTTCTTT.

J is TRBJ2-7 and V is TRBV28; 9 bases are a match to TRBD1. J gave up 2 bases and V 5 bases, and 10 bases lay outside the gene matches. This CDR3 comprises 16 residues. The germline gives CDR1 MDHEN, CDR2 SYDVKM. For the CDR3, the DNA is TGTGCCAGCAGTCCCCCCGGGACAGGGATGCCCTACGAGCAGTACTTC. It is translated as CASSPPGTGMPYEQYF.